This TCR beta chain came from a study of OX40 agonist ivuxolimab in advanced cancers. About the research overall: Ivuxolimab, which is an agonistic anti-OX40 (CD134) antibody, was administered to the patients.

This CDR3 comprises 13 residues. Germline-derived CDR1 and CDR2 are SNHLY and FYNNEI. The V and J ends lost 6 bases and 4 bases, in that order; junction bases with no gene match: 3. The assay was immunoSEQ multiplex PCR, and TCRdb's table has in-frame clones only and misses some. The profile shows about 48,000 clones, over 80% of them singletons. The source is an adult with an advanced solid tumor such as melanoma, head and neck, liver or kidney cancer. The sequences come from CD4+ or CD8+ T cells sorted from blood, collected in a trial of the OX40 agonist ivuxolimab. The V call is TRBV2, the J call TRBJ1-2; 9 positions match TRBD1. The CDR3, as DNA: TGTGCCAGCAGCCTGGGACAGGGCTATGGCTACACCTTC. Its translation: CASSLGQGYGYTF.